These 18 T cell receptor beta chains were sequenced from one sample in a study of blood T cell repertoires in COVID-19. Repertoires were generated with immunoSEQ multiplex PCR, while TCRdb's copy carries only in-frame clones and drops some. This sample carries some 210,000 clones, roughly four fifths of them seen once, and the ten largest clones take about 9%. The sample was PBMCs or T cells enriched from blood (not recorded which). These receptors all stem from a man in his forties who had recovered from COVID-19.

CDR3 bases: TGCGCCAGCTCCCTAGGACTAGCGGGGGGGACAGATACGCAGTATTTT. This encodes CASSLGLAGGTDTQYF. J is TRBJ2-3 and V is TRBV5-1; 15 bases are a match to TRBD2. Looked up from germline, CDR1 is SGHRS and CDR2 is YFSETQ. CDR3 length equals 16 residues. The junction had 6 bases not matched to a gene; V was cut back by 7 bases and J by 3 bases.

V usage is TRBV11-2 and J usage is TRBJ1-6; unclear D gene. The V gene's germline CDR1 is SGHAT and CDR2 FQNNGV. CDR3 length: 14 amino acids. V was cut by 3 bases and J by 6 bases, with 9 bases left in between. The DNA of the CDR3 is TGTGCCAGCAGCTTGGTACAGTCTAATTCACCCCTCCACTTT. Translating gives CASSLVQSNSPLHF. Looking up the rest from reference TRBV11-2 and TRBJ1-6 gives the full variable domain: EAGVAQSPRYKIIEKRQSVAFWCNPISGHATLYWYQQILGQGPKLLIQFQNNGVVDDSQLPKDRFSAERLKGVDSTLKIQPAKLEDSAVYLCASSLVQSNSPLHFGNGTRLTVT.

This chain joins TRBV9 and TRBJ2-1; perhaps TRBD1 as D (6 bases). The CDR3 is 13 residues long. The germline gives CDR1 SGDLS, CDR2 YYNGEE. Trimming stripped 3 bases from V and 4 bases from J, with 8 bases between. The CDR3 loop reads CASSGTVYNEQFF. The CDR3 bases are TGTGCCAGCAGCGGGACAGTTTACAATGAGCAGTTCTTC.

The V and J genes are TRBV5-1 and TRBJ1-1, with 8 bases identical to TRBD1. J lost 5 bases, V lost 4 bases, and 10 bases had no gene match. Germline values: CDR1 SGHRS, CDR2 YFSETQ. The CDR3 has 15 amino acids. In DNA, the CDR3 is TGCGCCAGCAGCACACAGGGGGGTTTTAGTACTGAAGCTTTCTTT. It codes for CASSTQGGFSTEAFF.

V gene TRBV5-1 combines with J gene TRBJ2-2; 7 bases are shared with TRBD1. The J segment lost 6 bases and the V segment lost 4 bases, leaving 9 bases of the junction unmatched. CDR3 size: 15 residues. Per germline, CDR1 SGHRS and CDR2 YFSETQ. This chain's CDR3 is CASSTSTGSAGELFF. CDR3 DNA: TGCGCCAGCAGCACCTCGACAGGGTCGGCCGGGGAGCTGTTTTTT.

The rearrangement links TRBV27 to TRBJ2-7, with unresolved D. This CDR3 contains 14 residues. Trimming took 5 bases from V and 2 from J, leaving 13 bases between them. Germline lookup yields CDR1 MNHEY and CDR2 SMNVEV (reference sequence). The CDR3 DNA reads as TGTGCCAGCAGTCCCCGACCCGGAGCCTACGAGCAGTACTTC. It codes for CASSPRPGAYEQYF.

The chain joins TRBV3-1 (or the pseudogene TRBV3-2) to TRBJ1-2; no definite D call. The CDR3 has 11 residues. Trimming cost V 4 bases and J 3 bases, with 3 bases left between them. Per germline, CDR1 LGHDT and CDR2 YNNKEL (reference sequence). The CDR3 loop reads CASSRDYGYTF. The CDR3, as DNA: TGTGCCAGCAGCCGCGACTATGGCTACACCTTC.

The chain links TRBV11-1 to TRBJ2-5; TRBD1 aligns across 7 bases. Germline CDR1 is SGHAT and CDR2 is FQDESV (reference sequence). The CDR3 length is 15 residues. Trimming at V came to 1 base and at J to 4 bases, leaving 6 bases not matched to a gene. CDR3 amino acids: CASSLDGRGRETQYF. The CDR3 DNA follows: TGTGCCAGCAGCTTAGATGGCAGGGGGAGAGAGACCCAGTACTTC.

This chain joins TRBV10-1 and TRBJ2-1; 9 bases align to TRBD1. The V segment lost 4 bases and the J segment 8 bases; nucleotides outside the gene matches: 0. CDR1 and CDR2 from the germline V gene are WNHNN and SYGVQD (reference sequence). This CDR3 has 12 residues. The CDR3 DNA is TGCGCCAGCAGTGGGACAGGGGATGAGCAGTTCTTC. This translates into CASSGTGDEQFF.

The V gene is TRBV20-1, the J gene TRBJ1-2; D may be TRBD1 (5 bases). The CDR3 runs to 14 residues. Germline loops: CDR1 DFQATT, CDR2 SNEGSKA (reference sequence). Trimming removed 3 bases from V and 2 bases from J, with 13 bases in between. CDR3 amino acids: CSASAAGLNYGYTF. The CDR3 DNA reads TGCAGTGCTAGTGCGGCGGGGCTGAACTATGGCTACACCTTC.

The chain carries TRBV29-1 and TRBJ1-1, with a tentative D call TRBD1 (5 bases). The V end lost 5 bases, the J end lost 4 bases, and 17 bases lay between the germline ends. The CDR3 is 14 amino acids. Per germline, CDR1 SQVTM and CDR2 ANQGSEA. DNA for the CDR3: TGCAGCGTTCGATCGCGGGGTGGGGGCACTGAAGCTTTCTTT. This codes for CSVRSRGGGTEAFF.

CDR3 loop: CASTLQGALRGNEQFF. The CDR3 DNA sequence: TGTGCCAGCACCCTCCAAGGGGCCCTAAGGGGCAATGAGCAGTTCTTC. This rearrangement joins TRBV5-5 to TRBJ2-1; D is possibly TRBD1 (5 bases). From germline, CDR1 is SGHKS and CDR2 YYEKEE (reference sequence). V gave up 6 bases and J gave up 6 bases, with 22 bases separating them. The CDR3 is made up of 16 amino acids.

This clone was counted once. The V call is TRBV7-9, the J call TRBJ1-5; D perhaps matches TRBD1 (5 bases). The CDR3 has 14 amino acids. Trimming pared 1 base from V and 2 bases from J, leaving 6 bases between. Germline V gene sequence: CDR1 SEHNR, CDR2 FQNEAQ (reference sequence). The CDR3 loop is CASSLGQRNQPQHF. The CDR3, as DNA: TGTGCCAGCAGCTTAGGACAGCGCAATCAGCCCCAGCATTTT.

The DNA of the CDR3 is TGTGCCAGCAGCCAGGGGCCGGGCACAGATACGCAGTATTTT. This codes for CASSQGPGTDTQYF. The V gene is TRBV6-5, the J gene TRBJ2-3; possible D gene TRBD1, 6 bases. This CDR3 region has 14 residues. The V gene lost 6 bases and the J gene lost 1 base, with 11 bases spanning the gap. Germline loops: CDR1 MNHEY, CDR2 SVGAGI.

The rearrangement joins TRBV5-1 to TRBJ1-4; D might be TRBD1 (5 bases). CDR3 length equals 16 residues. Trimming stripped 0 bases from V and 8 bases from J, with 17 bases between. CDR1 is SGHRS, CDR2 YFSETQ, per germline. This chain's CDR3 is CASSLGTARVGEKLFF. The CDR3 region has the DNA TGCGCCAGCAGCTTGGGAACGGCCAGGGTGGGAGAAAAACTGTTTTTT. The full variable domain, completed using reference TRBV5-1 and TRBJ1-4, is KAGVTQTPRYLIKTRGQQVTLSCSPISGHRSVSWYQQTPGQGLQFLFEYFSETQRNKGNFPGRFSGRQFSNSRSEMNVSTLELGDSALYLCASSLGTARVGEKLFFGSGTQLSVL.

The gene calls are TRBV29-1 and TRBJ1-2; D perhaps matches TRBD1 (5 bases). The CDR3 length is 12 residues. Germline-derived CDR1 and CDR2 are SQVTM and ANQGSEA. V dropped 1 base and J dropped 8 bases, with 11 bases sitting between them. The CDR3 nucleotides read TGCAGCGTTGAAGGGGGGAGGAACGGCTACACCTTC. Protein: CSVEGGRNGYTF. The variable domain in full, with the rest retrieved from reference TRBV29-1 and TRBJ1-2, is SAVISQKPSRDICQRGTSLTIQCQVDSQVTMMFWYRQQPGQSLTLIATANQGSEATYESGFVIDKFPISRPNLTFSTLTVSNMSPEDSSIYLCSVEGGRNGYTFGSGTRLTVV.

The chain links TRBV19 to TRBJ2-3, with a possible D match to TRBD1 (6 bases). This CDR3 has 16 amino acids. Trimming took off 1 base at V and 0 bases at J, with 11 bases between the two ends. Looked up from germline, CDR1 is LNHDA and CDR2 is SQIVND (reference sequence). This CDR3 is CASSIGTELSTDTQYF. CDR3 coding DNA: TGTGCCAGTAGTATAGGGACAGAGCTTAGCACAGATACGCAGTATTTT.

The chain recombines TRBV6-2 or TRBV6-3 with TRBJ1-5; D is uncertain. In germline, CDR1 is MNHEY, CDR2 SVGEGT. V was shortened by 2 bases and J by 6 bases, with 11 bases between the two germline ends. The CDR3 spans 14 residues. The CDR3 nucleotides read TGTGCCAGCAGTTACGTGCGGTTAGGTCAGCCCCAGCATTTT. The encoded protein is CASSYVRLGQPQHF.